The clone carrying this T cell receptor beta chain has at least ten counts. One entry per CDR3 protein results from TCRdb running MiXCR on the reads. There are some 300,000 distinct CDR3 sequences in the sample; roughly 16% occur only once, and about 12% lies in the top ten. These data originate in a study of T cell repertoires in cytomegalovirus infection. The V end was cut by 6 bases, the J end by 2 bases, with 6 bases between. CDR3 length equals 12 residues. CDR1 and CDR2 from the germline V gene are MDHEN and SYDVKM. This clonotype was obtained from a human donor in good health (CMV status not recorded). Some clones in this sample may be carry-over from other donors' samples. The V call is TRBV28, the J call TRBJ2-3; unclear D gene. Material: PBMCs. The CDR3 protein is CASRIATDTQYF. In nucleotides, the CDR3 is TGTGCCAGCAGAATAGCCACAGATACGCAGTATTTT.